This T cell receptor (beta chain) was sequenced during a study of blood T cell repertoires in COVID-19. Germline CDR1 is SGHKS and CDR2 is YYEKEE (reference sequence). The CDR3 runs to 14 residues. Deletions cut 0 bases from V and 6 bases from J, with 10 bases between. Authors' analysis steps: How many nucleated cells were present was estimated from reference gene primer amplification. Sequenced by immunoSEQ multiplex PCR; TCRdb stores in-frame clones only, minus some. V, J and clone size derive from that table, while D and trimming were established from the DNA sequence. This repertoire shows around 120,000 clones, about 90% found once; its top ten account for more than 6%.

This sequence joins TRBV5-5 and TRBJ2-1, with no clear D. This TCR was sampled from a human donor in a cohort sampled during active COVID-19. Source material: peripheral blood. Written as DNA, the CDR3 is TGTGCCAGCAGCTTGGGCGCCTATATCAATGAGCAGTTCTTC. Its protein is CASSLGAYINEQFF.